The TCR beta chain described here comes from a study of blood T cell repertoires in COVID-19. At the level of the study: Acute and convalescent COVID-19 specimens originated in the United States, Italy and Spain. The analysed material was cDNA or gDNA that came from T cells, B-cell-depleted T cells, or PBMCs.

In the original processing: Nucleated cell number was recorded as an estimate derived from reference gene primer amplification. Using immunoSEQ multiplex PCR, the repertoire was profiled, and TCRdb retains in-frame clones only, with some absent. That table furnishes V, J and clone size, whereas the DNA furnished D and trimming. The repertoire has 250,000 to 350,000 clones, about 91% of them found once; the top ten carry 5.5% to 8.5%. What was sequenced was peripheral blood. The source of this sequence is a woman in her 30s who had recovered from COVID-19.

Here the CDR3 reads CASRRDAYSNQPQHF. DNA of the CDR3: TGTGCCAGCAGGAGGGATGCCTATAGCAATCAGCCCCAGCATTTT. The chain links TRBV6-5 to TRBJ1-5; D ambiguous. V lost 6 bases, J lost 0 bases, and 12 bases lay in between. Germline V gives CDR1 MNHEY, CDR2 SVGAGI. This CDR3 has 15 amino acids.